The clone carrying this T cell receptor (beta chain) was recorded at least ten times. The source of the sample is a study of T cells of healthy individuals. Trimming at V came to 2 bases and at J to 4 bases, leaving 3 bases not matched to a gene. CDR1 is SGHAT and CDR2 is FQNNGV in the germline V gene. CDR3 size: 15 residues. TCRdb called the 5' RACE reads again in MiXCR, with one record for every CDR3 protein. The sample yields tens of thousands of distinct CDR3 sequences, about 5% seen once. J is TRBJ2-5 and V is TRBV11-2, with 11 nucleotides matching TRBD2. The TCR was taken from a human donor in good health. CDR3 amino acids: CASSLTSGGGETQYF. DNA of the CDR3: TGTGCCAGCAGCTTAACTAGCGGGGGCGGAGAGACCCAGTACTTC.